This entry is about one T cell receptor (beta chain). Its antigen is unknown. The junction departs from the called germline gene at one end, perhaps through a read error. The PCR used 60 Vbeta and 13 Jbeta primers. The repertoire was sequenced with immunoSEQ multiplex PCR; TCRdb's copy has only in-frame clones and lacks some. The sample includes 150,000 or so clones, 75% to 85% of them seen just once. Germline CDR1 SSHAT, CDR2 FNYEAQ (reference sequence). The CDR3 is 14 residues long. These data originate in a study of cytomegalovirus exposure and HLA in healthy donors. Overall study findings and caveats: A missense variant in DCLRE1C was later tied to TCR beta V- and J-gene trimming. In terms of immune exposure information, only CMV serostatus was available. Equally common other TCR beta chains were less clonally expanded than HLA-associated ones, a later analysis found.

The V and J genes are TRBV7-7 and TRBJ2-1, with D possibly being TRBD2 (6 bases). The TCR originated in a man in his thirties or forties in good health and CMV-seropositive. Sample: PBMCs. The CDR3 region has the DNA TGTGCTAGCAGCTTACGGGGGTTGGCGAATGAGCAGTTCTTC. It codes for CASSLRGLANEQFF.